This T cell receptor (beta chain) was profiled in a study of T cells in tuberculosis. The study's findings and limits: Active tuberculosis TCR-alpha repertoires lay closer to GMM-specific TCRs than IGRA-negative controls, suggesting clonal expansion.

Germline-derived CDR1 and CDR2 are MNHEY and SMNVEV (reference sequence). This CDR3 contains 13 residues. The ends lost 6 bases at V and 6 bases at J; junction bases unmatched: 6. TCRdb's table, derived via immunoSEQ multiplex PCR, lists solely in-frame clones and lacks some. Of approximately 30,000 clones in the sample, just over 90% were seen once. As for this clone: What it binds is not known.

The chain carries TRBV27 and TRBJ1-1; 8 bases fit TRBD1. The specimen was PBMCs. This clonotype originated in a donor between 10 and 35 years old with latent tuberculosis or without tuberculosis infection. CDR3: CASSRTGSAEAFF. The CDR3 DNA is TGTGCCAGCAGCAGGACAGGGTCGGCTGAAGCTTTCTTT.